This T cell receptor (beta chain) was recovered during a study of regulatory T cells in long-lasting Graves disease (dated by TCRdb to about 2021). Study-level background: Antithyroid drugs had been taken for less than 3 months by newly diagnosed Graves' disease patients. The study was registered as a clinical trial and conducted in China. A total of around 35 samples were covered by TCR sequencing, comprising some 13 persistent and about 20 newly diagnosed Graves' disease patients. Persistent Graves' disease patients were compared with newly diagnosed Graves' disease patients by peripheral blood TCR sequencing and RNA sequencing.

Explained via the paper, the time point label denotes: newly diagnosed GD, antithyroid drugs for less than 3 months. For both TCR sequencing and RNA sequencing, RNA was extracted from PBMCs in TRIzol. Graves' disease was diagnosed according to American Thyroid Association guidelines. The patients came from an endocrinology department in Xi'an, China. From each patient, around 9.3 milliliters of peripheral blood was collected into an EDTA anticoagulant tube. Ficoll Paque Plus density gradient separation was used to isolate PBMCs, and no further T cell sorting was done. An Agilent 2100 Bioanalyzer and agarose gel were used to check RNA quality, and a NanoDrop 2000 was used to measure RNA concentration. Overall study results and their limits: Persistent disease showed preferential use of TRBV28, TRBJ1-2 and TRBJ2-5, whereas newly diagnosed disease favored TRBV20-1 and TRBJ2-1. More public clonotypes were shared among persistent patients (under 3,000) than among newly diagnosed patients (just under 1,000). Compared with newly diagnosed patients, patients with persistent Graves' disease had lower TCR Shannon entropy and fewer highly expanded clones, which suggests clonal expansion. Sequencing and analysis were restricted to the TCR beta chain. The small sample size was acknowledged by the authors as a limitation that may reduce accuracy. The study examined only peripheral blood because the primary lesion, thyroid tissue, could not be accessed.

Receptor amplification or capture employed multiplex PCR. Data came from an Illumina HiSeq 4000. To build TCR beta libraries, CDR3 regions were amplified by Arm-PCR using iRepertoire HTBI primers. Before sequencing, the PCR products went through gel purification. In the authors' own workflow: Gene usage analysis of CDR3 amino acid clonotypes relied on the approximately 60 TRBV and 12 to 15 TRBJ segments identified across samples. COPE and FqMerger were used to merge filtered high-quality paired reads into contigs. Contigs were aligned with BLAST to IMGT TRBV, TRBD and TRBJ reference genes, and CDR3 was defined per IMGT. Highly expanded clones were defined as clonotypes with a frequency above 0.1%. Shannon entropy served as the measure of repertoire diversity, while the Gini coefficient captured V-J evenness. A clonotype found in more than one individual was treated as public. TCRdb itself trimmed the public reads at Q25 with fastp, ran MiXCR and retained productive beta chains. One record per CDR3 amino acid sequence lists the most common genes and DNA. TCRdb's processing, not the study's, gives the V and J calls here. This sample gives around 400,000 distinct CDR3 sequences in total; 15% to 18% of them show up just once. The biggest ten clones account for about 24% of the sample.

In regard to this clonotype: Its antigen remains unidentified. The sample holds no much larger clone one base away, and base qualities are not on file.

Measured from the cysteine to the phenylalanine, the CDR3 is 16 residues long. The CDR3 DNA has 48 bases and is translated from base 1. The germline V gene provides CDR1 KGHDR and CDR2 SFDVKD. Trimming costs V 4 bases and J 5 bases, and their ends lie 17 bases apart. Here the sequenced sample was peripheral blood mononuclear cells (PBMCs), taken at new diagnosis, from a patient treated with antithyroid drugs. The sequence is built from TRBV24-1 and TRBJ2-1; a tentative D match to TRBD1 spans 6 bases. The sequence came from a female donor with Graves disease. For the CDR3, the sequence is CATSDYSGTNNNEQFF. The nucleotide sequence is given as TGTGCCACCAGTGACTATTCCGGGACAAACAACAATGAGCAGTTCTTC.